These 17 T cell receptor beta chains came from one sample sequenced in a study of neoadjuvant anti-PD-1 for oral cavity cancer. Time point here: after neoadjuvant nivolumab, at surgical resection. The protocol was immunoSEQ multiplex PCR, while the TCRdb copy is restricted to in-frame clones and leaves out a portion. The repertoire has over 65,000 clones, 86% of them found once; the top ten carry roughly 2.9%. The sequencing here drew on PBMCs, taken after nivolumab (anti-PD-1) treatment. These receptors came from a person aged 40 to 85 with oral cavity squamous cell carcinoma.

The chain couples TRBV2 to TRBJ1-1; D remains unclear. The CDR3 sequence is 13 residues long. The germline V gene has CDR1 SNHLY and CDR2 FYNNEI. Trimming removed 9 bases from V and 0 bases from J, with 11 bases in between. CDR3 in DNA: TGTGCCAGTACTTACACAATGAACACTGAAGCTTTCTTT. Amino acid sequence: CASTYTMNTEAFF.

The chain employs TRBV7-8 and TRBJ1-2; D gene uncertain. V was cut by 7 bases and J by 1 base, with 16 bases left in between. Germline CDR1 SGHVS, CDR2 FQNEAQ. The CDR3 runs to 15 residues. CDR3 in DNA: TGTGCCAGCACCCCTCAAGGCAGGATTAACTATGGCTACACCTTC. Its protein product is CASTPQGRINYGYTF.

This chain links TRBV18 with TRBJ1-4; unclear D gene. Germline V CDR1 and CDR2: KGHSH, LQKENI. This CDR3 has 13 amino acids. Trimming took 5 bases from V and 8 from J, leaving 12 bases between them. The CDR3 region is CASSGQADEKLFF. The DNA for the CDR3 is TGTGCCAGCTCAGGTCAGGCGGACGAAAAACTGTTTTTT.

The rearrangement uses TRBV6-1 and TRBJ1-1, with unresolved D. The germline CDR1 and CDR2 sequences are MNHNS and SASEGT. The CDR3 consists of 14 residues. The V gene lost 6 bases and the J gene lost 1 base, with 12 bases spanning the gap. The DNA for the CDR3 is TGTGCCAGCAGAACGGCCAGCAGGAACACTGAAGCTTTCTTT. Translated: CASRTASRNTEAFF.

This sequence joins TRBV6-4 and TRBJ2-7; perhaps TRBD2 as D (6 bases). The germline V gene encodes CDR1 MRHNA and CDR2 SNTAGT. V gave up 8 bases and J gave up 6 bases, with 11 bases separating them. The CDR3 covers 11 residues. As DNA, the CDR3 is TGTGCCAGCTTAATCGGGGGCGAGCAGTACTTC. Protein sequence: CASLIGGEQYF.

The sample holds a few counts of this clone. This chain joins TRBV5-1 and TRBJ2-7; 9 bases are shared with TRBD1. The J segment lost 0 bases and the V segment lost 1 base, leaving 11 bases of the junction unmatched. The CDR3 runs to 18 residues. Germline V gene data show CDR1 as SGHRS and CDR2 as YFSETQ. The DNA of the CDR3 is TGCGCCAGCAGCTTGATGGGACAGGGAATAAGTAACTCCTACGAGCAGTACTTC. It translates to CASSLMGQGISNSYEQYF.

The gene calls are TRBV29-1 and TRBJ2-7; weak D call: TRBD1 (5 bases). V shed 3 bases and J shed 0 bases, with 6 bases lying between them. The CDR3 loop spans 12 amino acids. Germline-derived CDR1 and CDR2 are SQVTM and ANQGSEA. The CDR3 DNA reads as TGCAGCGTTGACAGGGCCTCCTACGAGCAGTACTTC. This sequence encodes CSVDRASYEQYF.

A single count supports this clone. The V gene is TRBV6-1, the J gene TRBJ1-1, with TRBD1 as a possible D gene (6 bases). The V end was cut by 7 bases, the J end by 5 bases, with 20 bases between. This CDR3 contains 15 residues. Germline-derived CDR1 and CDR2 are MNHNS and SASEGT. The CDR3 nucleotides read TGTGCCAGCATTAAGGCCCAGGGGTGGGGAACTGAAGCTTTCTTT. It is translated as CASIKAQGWGTEAFF.

The V and J genes are TRBV11-3 and TRBJ2-2, with D possibly TRBD1 on 6 matching bases. Germline lookup yields CDR1 SGHNT and CDR2 YENEEA. The length of the CDR3 is 15 residues. Trimming removed 5 bases at V and 2 bases at J, with 12 bases between. CDR3 region: CASSPGGGNTGELFF. The DNA of the CDR3 is TGTGCCAGCAGCCCAGGTGGGGGCAACACCGGGGAGCTGTTTTTT.

This rearrangement joins TRBV29-1 to TRBJ2-3; TRBD2 matches 10 bases. Germline CDR1 reads SQVTM; CDR2 reads ANQGSEA. With V trimmed by 4 bases and J by 5 bases, 6 bases remained unmatched. The CDR3 runs 14 residues. The CDR3 nucleotides are TGCAGCGTTGGGGCTAGCGGGAGTTTAGATACGCAGTATTTT. As protein: CSVGASGSLDTQYF.

The CDR3 DNA reads as TGTGCCATCAGTGAGAGAGGGGCCTTTGGTCAGCCCCAGCATTTT. The encoded protein is CAISERGAFGQPQHF. The chain couples TRBV10-3 to TRBJ1-5, with a possible D match to TRBD1 (5 bases). Trimming removed 2 bases at V and 6 bases at J, with 14 bases between. The CDR3 loop spans 15 amino acids. Germline CDR1 ENHRY, CDR2 SYGVKD.

The chain recombines TRBV11-2 with TRBJ1-6, with D uncertain. The germline V and J ends were trimmed by 5 bases and 7 bases, with 3 bases remaining between them. Per the germline V gene, CDR1 is SGHAT and CDR2 is FQNNGV. The CDR3 spans 11 residues. Here the CDR3 reads CASSRNSPLHF. CDR3 DNA sequence: TGTGCCAGCAGCCGAAATTCACCCCTCCACTTT. Drawing the rest from reference TRBV11-2 and TRBJ1-6, the complete variable domain is EAGVAQSPRYKIIEKRQSVAFWCNPISGHATLYWYQQILGQGPKLLIQFQNNGVVDDSQLPKDRFSAERLKGVDSTLKIQPAKLEDSAVYLCASSRNSPLHFGNGTRLTVT.

This clone was seen just once. This chain links TRBV19 with TRBJ1-6; 9 positions agree with TRBD1. Trimming cost V 6 bases and J 10 bases; bases outside gene matches: 7. Per the germline V gene, CDR1 is LNHDA and CDR2 is SQIVND (reference sequence). This CDR3 is built from 14 residues. The CDR3 bases are TGTGCCAGTAGACTGGGACAGGGATTCTCACCCCTCCACTTT. Encoded protein: CASRLGQGFSPLHF.

The V gene is TRBV28, the J gene TRBJ2-3; D might be TRBD2 (6 bases). The ends were cut back, 2 bases at V and 2 bases at J, with 17 bases in the middle. CDR1 and CDR2 (germline): MDHEN, SYDVKM. This CDR3 contains 17 residues. CDR3 nucleotides: TGTGCCAGCAGTTTAAGGAGGGCTCGATTGAACACAGATACGCAGTATTTT. This codes for CASSLRRARLNTDTQYF.

This clone was picked up many times. V gene TRBV6-1 combines with J gene TRBJ1-1; D remains unclear. V was pared by 0 bases and J by 7 bases, with 12 bases between. This CDR3 region has 14 residues. The V gene's germline CDR1 is MNHNS and CDR2 SASEGT. The CDR3 nucleotides are TGTGCCAGCAGTGAAGCGCTCGAGGCTGGTGAAGCTTTCTTT. Its protein is CASSEALEAGEAFF.

The rearrangement uses TRBV4-1 and TRBJ2-1, with D perhaps given as TRBD1 or TRBD2 (5 bases each). Trimming cost V 2 bases and J 13 bases, with 12 bases left between them. Germline assignment: CDR1 MGHRA and CDR2 YSYEKL. The CDR3 is made up of 12 amino acids. CDR3 in amino acids: CASSQSRDLQFF. In DNA form, the CDR3 reads TGCGCCAGCAGCCAATCAAGGGACCTACAGTTCTTC.

The chain has TRBV19 and TRBJ1-5, with D possibly being TRBD1 (6 bases). Trimming took 9 bases from V and 4 from J, leaving 16 bases between them. The CDR3 is 14 amino acids. The V gene's germline CDR1 is LNHDA and CDR2 SQIVND (reference sequence). CDR3 sequence (DNA): TGTGCCAGCAACCCAGGGGTTTGGAATCAGCCCCAGCATTTT. Translated: CASNPGVWNQPQHF.